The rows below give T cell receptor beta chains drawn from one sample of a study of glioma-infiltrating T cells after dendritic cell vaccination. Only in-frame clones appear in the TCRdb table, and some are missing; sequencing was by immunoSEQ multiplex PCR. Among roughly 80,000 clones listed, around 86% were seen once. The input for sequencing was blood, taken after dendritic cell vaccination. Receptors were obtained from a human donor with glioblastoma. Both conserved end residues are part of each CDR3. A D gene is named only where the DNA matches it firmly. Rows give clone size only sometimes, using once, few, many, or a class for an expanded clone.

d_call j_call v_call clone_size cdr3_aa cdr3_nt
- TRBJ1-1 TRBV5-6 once CASSFQHAEAFF TGTGCCAGCAGCTTCCAACACGCTGAAGCTTTCTTT
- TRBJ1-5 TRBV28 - CASGRQVIQPQHF TGTGCCAGCGGCAGACAGGTTATTCAGCCCCAGCATTTT
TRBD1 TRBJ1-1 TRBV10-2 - CASSRGTTEAFF TGCGCCAGCTCCAGGGGGACCACTGAAGCTTTCTTT
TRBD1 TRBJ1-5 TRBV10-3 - CATGTGEGQPQHF TGTGCCACGGGGACAGGGGAAGGTCAGCCCCAGCATTTT
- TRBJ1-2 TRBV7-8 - CASSLHQRNYGYTF TGTGCCAGCAGCTTACACCAGCGTAACTATGGCTACACCTTC
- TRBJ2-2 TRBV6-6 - CASSYEGGLTGELFF TGTGCCAGCAGTTACGAGGGTGGGTTGACCGGGGAGCTGTTTTTT
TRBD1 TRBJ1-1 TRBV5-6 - CASSLGQGSLMNTEAFF TGTGCCAGCAGCTTGGGACAGGGGTCCCTTATGAACACTGAAGCTTTCTTT
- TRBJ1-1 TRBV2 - CASSDGLWNTEAFF TGTGCCAGCAGTGACGGTCTGTGGAACACTGAAGCTTTCTTT
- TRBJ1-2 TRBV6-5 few CASSERYANYGYTF TGTGCCAGCAGTGAGAGATATGCTAACTATGGCTACACCTTC
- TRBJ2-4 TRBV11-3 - CASSPLEPPYDIQYF TGTGCCAGCAGCCCCCTGGAGCCTCCTTACGACATTCAGTACTTC
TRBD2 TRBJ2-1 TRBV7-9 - CASSLSGGHNEQFF TGTGCCAGCAGCTTATCGGGGGGGCACAATGAGCAGTTCTTC
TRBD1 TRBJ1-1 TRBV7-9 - CASSLIGTGSQSLVAFF TGTGCCAGCAGCTTAATTGGGACAGGATCCCAAAGTCTTGTGGCTTTCTTT
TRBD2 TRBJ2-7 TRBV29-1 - CSVGGGSSYEQYF TGCAGCGTTGGCGGGGGAAGCTCCTACGAGCAGTACTTC
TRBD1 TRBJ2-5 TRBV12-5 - CASGSTGAETQYF TGTGCTAGTGGTTCGACAGGGGCAGAGACCCAGTACTTC
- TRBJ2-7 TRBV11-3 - CASSLGAGQTYEQYF TGTGCCAGCAGCTTAGGGGCGGGCCAGACCTACGAGCAGTACTTC
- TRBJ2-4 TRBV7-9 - CASSLRGSGDKNIQYF TGTGCCAGCAGCTTACGAGGGAGTGGGGACAAAAACATTCAGTACTTC
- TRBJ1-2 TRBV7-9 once CASSLGGGTSGYTF TGTGCCAGCAGCTTAGGAGGAGGTACCTCAGGCTACACCTTC
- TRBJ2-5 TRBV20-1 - CSALEGTQYF TGCAGTGCTTTGGAGGGGACCCAGTACTTC
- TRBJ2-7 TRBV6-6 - CASSSSLYEQYF TGTGCCAGCAGCTCGAGTCTCTACGAGCAGTACTTC
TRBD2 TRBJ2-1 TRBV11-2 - CASSGLAGGNEQFF TGTGCCAGCTCCGGACTAGCGGGAGGCAATGAGCAGTTCTTC
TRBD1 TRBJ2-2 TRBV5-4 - CASSGGTGIAGELFF TGTGCCAGCAGCGGCGGGACAGGGATAGCCGGGGAGCTGTTTTTT
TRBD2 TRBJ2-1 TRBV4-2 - CASSQPGGRYNEQFF TGTGCCAGCAGCCAACCGGGAGGGCGGTACAATGAGCAGTTCTTC
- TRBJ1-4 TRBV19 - CAGRGATNEKLFF TGTGCCGGGCGCGGGGCAACTAATGAAAAACTGTTTTTT
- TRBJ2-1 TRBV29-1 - CSVERSSYNEQFF TGCAGCGTAGAGAGGAGCTCCTACAATGAGCAGTTCTTC
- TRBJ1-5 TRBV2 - CASSEGVEGVNQPQHF TGTGCCAGCAGTGAAGGTGTAGAAGGGGTCAATCAGCCCCAGCATTTT
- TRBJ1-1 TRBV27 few CASSSPFTEAFF TGTGCCAGCAGTTCCCCGTTCACTGAAGCTTTCTTT
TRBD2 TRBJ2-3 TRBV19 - CASTKTSGGTDTQYF TGTGCCAGTACTAAGACTAGCGGGGGAACAGATACGCAGTATTTT
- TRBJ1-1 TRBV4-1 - CASKTRTEAFF TGCGCCAGCAAGACCAGGACTGAAGCTTTCTTT
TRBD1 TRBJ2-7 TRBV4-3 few CASSPGQGFGEQYF TGCGCCAGCAGCCCTGGACAGGGATTCGGCGAGCAGTACTTC
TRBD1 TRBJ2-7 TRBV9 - CASGEGTGTYEQYF TGTGCCAGCGGTGAGGGGACAGGGACCTACGAGCAGTACTTC
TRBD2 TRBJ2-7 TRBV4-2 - CASSQQLAASSSEQYF TGTGCCAGCAGCCAACAACTAGCGGCCTCCTCGAGCGAGCAGTACTTC
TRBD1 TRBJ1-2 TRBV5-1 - CASSLEVGTGGDGYTF TGCGCCAGCAGCTTGGAAGTCGGGACAGGGGGGGACGGCTACACCTTC
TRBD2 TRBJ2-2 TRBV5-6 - CASSLGWRGKGGELFF TGTGCCAGCAGCTTGGGTTGGCGGGGGAAAGGCGGGGAGCTGTTTTTT
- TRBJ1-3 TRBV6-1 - CASSEAGLGNTIYF TGTGCCAGCAGTGAAGCGGGACTCGGAAACACCATATATTTT
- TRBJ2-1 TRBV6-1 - CASSEGRVNEQFF TGTGCCAGCAGTGAAGGCCGAGTCAATGAGCAGTTCTTC
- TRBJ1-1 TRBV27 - CASSSDRENTEAFF TGTGCCAGCAGTTCGGACAGAGAGAACACTGAAGCTTTCTTT
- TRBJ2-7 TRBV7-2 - CASSLPRVYEQYF TGTGCCAGCAGCTTACCCAGGGTCTACGAGCAGTACTTC
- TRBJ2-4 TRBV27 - CASSFAAGLGKNIQYF TGTGCCAGCAGTTTTGCGGCAGGGTTAGGCAAAAACATTCAGTACTTC
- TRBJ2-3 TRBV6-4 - CASSEGTAGGTQYF TGTGCCAGCAGTGAGGGGACAGCGGGCGGTACGCAGTATTTT
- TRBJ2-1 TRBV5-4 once CASSFQGLHNEQFF TGTGCCAGCAGCTTTCAGGGTCTGCACAATGAGCAGTTCTTC
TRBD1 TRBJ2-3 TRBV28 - CASSSQGYGTDTQYF TGTGCCAGCAGTTCACAGGGGTACGGCACAGATACGCAGTATTTT
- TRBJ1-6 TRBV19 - CASSTGGSREGWNSPLHF TGTGCCAGTAGTACCGGGGGGAGCAGGGAGGGGTGGAATTCACCCCTCCACTTT
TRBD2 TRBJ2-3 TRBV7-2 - CASSLAGGGADTQYF TGTGCCAGCAGCTTGGCGGGAGGAGGGGCAGATACGCAGTATTTT